This paragraph reports one T cell receptor beta chain. This sample is drawn from a study of identical twins. The germline V and J ends were trimmed by 3 bases and 10 bases, with 13 bases remaining between them. This CDR3 comprises 13 residues. Germline-derived CDR1 and CDR2 are KGHSH and LQKENI. Each cDNA held unique molecular identifiers, and template switching gave it a universal primer site. TCRdb recomputed calls from the 5' RACE reads with MiXCR, one row per CDR3 protein. The sample has roughly 350,000 distinct CDR3 sequences, 9% seen once. Material: naive T cells sorted from blood. The gene calls are TRBV18 and TRBJ2-1, with D perhaps TRBD2 (6 bases). The TCR sequence derives from a woman in her forties or fifties in good health. CDR3 in amino acids: CASSPRDSLEQFF. DNA of the CDR3: TGTGCCAGCTCACCGCGGGACTCACTCGAGCAGTTCTTC.